Listed here are 10 T cell receptor beta chains from one sample, sequenced in a study of T cell responses to AZD1222 COVID-19 vaccine. Sequencing was performed with immunoSEQ multiplex PCR; in TCRdb, only in-frame clones are kept and a portion is missing. The sample comprises more than 95,000 clones, 88% of which are singletons, and roughly 4% rests with the top ten. The specimen comprised peripheral blood, sampled on day 0 of AZD1222 vaccination. Every receptor here comes from an adult in good health.

This chain joins TRBV15 and TRBJ2-5; 8 bases line up with TRBD1. Germline-derived CDR1 and CDR2 are LNHNV and YYDKDF (reference sequence). The CDR3 runs 17 residues. Trimming removed 7 bases from V and 1 base from J; junction bases left unmatched: 14. The CDR3 region is CATTPGTGTRGQETQYF. CDR3 coding DNA: TGTGCCACCACTCCCGGGACAGGAACAAGGGGCCAAGAGACCCAGTACTTC.

The chain carries TRBV5-1 and TRBJ1-2, with D maybe TRBD1 (5 bases). Germline values: CDR1 SGHRS, CDR2 YFSETQ. V shed 0 bases and J shed 8 bases, with 11 bases lying between them. The CDR3 has 13 amino acids. The CDR3 sequence is CASSLVGREGYTF. CDR3 nucleotide sequence: TGCGCCAGCAGCTTGGTGGGCAGGGAGGGCTACACCTTC. The full variable domain, completed using reference TRBV5-1 and TRBJ1-2, is KAGVTQTPRYLIKTRGQQVTLSCSPISGHRSVSWYQQTPGQGLQFLFEYFSETQRNKGNFPGRFSGRQFSNSRSEMNVSTLELGDSALYLCASSLVGREGYTFGSGTRLTVV.

This chain links TRBV4-1 with TRBJ1-2; 7 nucleotides align to TRBD1. Germline CDR1 MGHRA, CDR2 YSYEKL. CDR3 size: 17 residues. V trimming: 0 bases; J trimming: 0 bases; junction bases outside the gene matches: 7. CDR3 loop: CASSQDPGGQSNYGYTF. Here the CDR3 DNA reads TGCGCCAGCAGCCAAGACCCCGGGGGACAGTCTAACTATGGCTACACCTTC.

CDR3 in DNA: TGTGCCAGCAGCGTAGCCCGGGGCGAGCAGTACTTC. Amino acid sequence: CASSVARGEQYF. The chain employs TRBV9 and TRBJ2-7, with D possibly TRBD2 on 5 matching bases. Trimming shortened V by 0 bases and J by 6 bases, and 7 bases separated the two germline ends. Per germline, CDR1 SGDLS and CDR2 YYNGEE. This CDR3 is 12 amino acids long.

The J gene is TRBJ1-5, the V gene TRBV19; maybe TRBD1 (6 bases). Germline assignment: CDR1 LNHDA and CDR2 SQIVND (reference sequence). V lost 2 bases to trimming and J lost 11 bases, with 13 bases between them. The CDR3 covers 13 residues. The CDR3 nucleotides read TGTGCCAGTAGTATACAGGGGTTAGTGGCCCAGCATTTT. Translating gives CASSIQGLVAQHF.

This chain uses TRBV7-2 with TRBJ1-1; 10 nucleotides match TRBD1. The CDR3 runs to 15 residues. The junction had 6 bases not matched to a gene; V was cut back by 8 bases and J by 0 bases. Germline V gene sequence: CDR1 SGHTA, CDR2 FQGNSA. The CDR3, as DNA: TGTGCCAGCGGCCGGGACAGGGGTATGAACACTGAAGCTTTCTTT. It encodes CASGRDRGMNTEAFF.

J is TRBJ2-3 and V is TRBV27, with D maybe TRBD2 (7 bases). Trimming cost V 2 bases and J 3 bases, with 12 bases left between them. Germline V gene sequence: CDR1 MNHEY, CDR2 SMNVEV (reference sequence). This CDR3 is 15 amino acids long. The CDR3 loop is CASSLRRGLTDTQYF. In nucleotides, the CDR3 is TGTGCCAGCAGTTTAAGGCGGGGGCTGACAGATACGCAGTATTTT.

The V call is TRBV4-1, the J call TRBJ1-4; 8 nucleotides match TRBD1. The CDR3 totals 16 residues. J lost 3 bases, V lost 3 bases, and 6 bases had no gene match. The germline CDR1 and CDR2 sequences are MGHRA and YSYEKL. The DNA of the CDR3 is TGCGCCAGCAGCCAGCAGGGGGCTAAGGCTAATGAAAAACTGTTTTTT. It yields the protein CASSQQGAKANEKLFF.

The CDR3 DNA follows: TGTGCCACCAGCATGGCCCGGGGGGGGATTGAAAAACTGTTTTTT. It is translated as CATSMARGGIEKLFF. The chain joins TRBV15 to TRBJ1-4; tentatively, D is TRBD1 (5 bases). V gave up 4 bases and J gave up 7 bases, with 16 bases separating them. Germline V gene data show CDR1 as LNHNV and CDR2 as YYDKDF (reference sequence). The CDR3 contains 15 residues.

This clone was detected once. V gene TRBV19 combines with J gene TRBJ2-1; 10 bases agree with TRBD2. V was clipped by 7 bases and J by 3 bases; unmatched bases: 6. The CDR3 is 15 amino acids. Germline loops: CDR1 LNHDA, CDR2 SQIVND (reference sequence). CDR3 DNA: TGTGCCAGTATCAGAGCTAGCGGGGGCTACAATGAGCAGTTCTTC. This translates into CASIRASGGYNEQFF. Filled out from reference TRBV19 and TRBJ2-1, the complete variable domain reads DGGITQSPKYLFRKEGQNVTLSCEQNLNHDAMYWYRQDPGQGLRLIYYSQIVNDFQKGDIAEGYSVSREKKESFPLTVTSAQKNPTAFYLCASIRASGGYNEQFFGPGTRLTVL.